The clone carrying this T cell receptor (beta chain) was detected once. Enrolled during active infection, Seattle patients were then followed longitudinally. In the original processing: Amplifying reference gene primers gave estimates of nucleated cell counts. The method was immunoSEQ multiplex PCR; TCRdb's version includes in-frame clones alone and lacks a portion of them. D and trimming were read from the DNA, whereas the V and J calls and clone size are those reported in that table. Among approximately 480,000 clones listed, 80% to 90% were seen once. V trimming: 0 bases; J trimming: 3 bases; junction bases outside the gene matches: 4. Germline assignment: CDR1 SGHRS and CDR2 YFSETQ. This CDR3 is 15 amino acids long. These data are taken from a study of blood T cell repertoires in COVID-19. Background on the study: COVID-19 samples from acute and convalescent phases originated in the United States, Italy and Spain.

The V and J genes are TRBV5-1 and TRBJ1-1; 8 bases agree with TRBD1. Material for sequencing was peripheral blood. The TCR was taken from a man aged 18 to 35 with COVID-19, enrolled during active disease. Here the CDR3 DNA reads TGCGCCAGCAGCTTGGAGGGGGACAGGTACACTGAAGCTTTCTTT. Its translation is CASSLEGDRYTEAFF.